The T cell receptor (beta chain) under discussion was sequenced for a study of blood T cell repertoires in COVID-19. Study background: From the United States, Italy and Spain came samples of acute and convalescent COVID-19. Sample material is recorded as cDNA or gDNA derived from T cells, B-cell-depleted T cells, or PBMCs.

The junction had 7 bases not matched to a gene; V was cut back by 7 bases and J by 1 base. The CDR3 sequence is 15 residues long. CDR1 SNHLY and CDR2 FYNNEI come from the germline V gene. Original processing notes: Researchers report that nucleated cell counts were estimated from reference gene primer amplification. Data came from immunoSEQ multiplex PCR; TCRdb stores just in-frame clones and leaves some out. V and J calls and clone size are as listed in that table; D and trimming were resolved from the DNA. The data contain under 250,000 clones, roughly four fifths of them singletons. The source of this sequence is a woman aged 70-85 years with acute or convalescent COVID-19. The chain couples TRBV2 to TRBJ2-3, with 8 bases that match TRBD2. Material: peripheral blood. The CDR3 nucleotides read TGTGCCAGCAACCAACTAGCGGTTCGCACAGATACGCAGTATTTT. Its translation: CASNQLAVRTDTQYF.